The rows below give T cell receptor beta chains drawn from one sample of a study of T cells in Graves' hyperthyroidism and ophthalmopathy. TCRdb independently ran MiXCR on the multiplex PCR reads; one entry per CDR3 protein. The sample consists of under 650,000 distinct CDR3 sequences, around 16% of them appearing once. The sequencing input was blood. These receptor sequences come from a young woman with Graves' hyperthyroidism. Both conserved end residues are part of each CDR3. A D gene is named only where the DNA matches it firmly. Clone size is given for some rows only: seen once, a few or many times, or a class if the clone is expanded.

TRBJ2-3 | TRBD1 | few | TRBV28 | CASSFNAGGVSDTQYF | TGTGCCAGCAGTTTTAATGCAGGGGGCGTTTCAGATACGCAGTATTTT
TRBJ2-1 | TRBD2 | many | TRBV18 | CASSPYGIAGESHEQFF | TGTGCCAGCTCACCATATGGAATAGCGGGAGAATCCCATGAGCAGTTCTTC
TRBJ2-5 | . | . | TRBV15 | CATRPRTGGETQYF | TGTGCCACCAGGCCGAGGACGGGTGGAGAGACCCAGTACTTC
TRBJ2-5 | . | few | TRBV25-1 | CASSGQPPETQYF | TGTGCCAGCTCGGGACAACCCCCAGAGACCCAGTACTTC
TRBJ1-2 | TRBD1 | once | TRBV2 | CASRPMTGNGYTF | TGTGCCAGCAGACCAATGACAGGGAATGGCTACACCTTC
TRBJ2-1 | . | few | TRBV6-1 | CASGLSWGNEQFF | TGTGCCAGCGGCCTATCGTGGGGCAATGAGCAGTTCTTC
TRBJ1-5 | . | many | TRBV28 | CASSLSRYQPQHF | TGTGCCAGCAGTTTAAGCAGATATCAGCCCCAGCATTTT
TRBJ2-7 | . | . | TRBV20-1 | CSAREDAGYPYEQYF | TGCAGTGCTAGAGAAGATGCGGGTTACCCCTACGAGCAGTACTTC
TRBJ2-1 | TRBD1 | many | TRBV5-1 | CASSLAAQGAFEQFF | TGCGCCAGCAGCTTGGCCGCACAGGGGGCGTTTGAGCAGTTCTTC
TRBJ2-7 | . | . | TRBV5-1 | CASSPRAGTGSYEQYF | TGCGCCAGCAGCCCGAGGGCCGGGACGGGGTCCTACGAGCAGTACTTC
TRBJ2-1 | . | many | TRBV5-5 | CASSLGGYSYNEQFF | TGTGCCAGCAGCCTAGGGGGATACTCCTACAATGAGCAGTTCTTC
TRBJ2-1 | TRBD2 | . | TRBV7-3 | CASSPYSGFYNEQFF | TGTGCCAGCAGCCCATATAGCGGGTTTTACAATGAGCAGTTCTTC
TRBJ2-7 | TRBD2 | many | TRBV11-3 | CASSWRLAGATYEQYF | TGTGCCAGCAGCTGGAGACTAGCGGGAGCAACCTACGAGCAGTACTTC
TRBJ1-6 | TRBD1 | few | TRBV3-1 | CASSHRPQTGAVPLHF | TGTGCCAGCAGCCACCGACCCCAGACAGGGGCAGTCCCCCTCCACTTT
TRBJ1-1 | . | many | TRBV5-8 | CASSLWGPTTEAFF | TGTGCCAGCAGCTTGTGGGGGCCGACCACTGAAGCTTTCTTT
TRBJ2-4 | . | few | TRBV5-5 | CASSFTGAKNIQYF | TGTGCCAGCAGCTTCACCGGAGCCAAAAACATTCAGTACTTC
TRBJ2-2 | TRBD2 | few | TRBV5-1 | CASSLVGGRAGGELFF | TGCGCCAGCAGCTTGGTCGGCGGGAGAGCTGGCGGGGAGCTGTTTTTT
TRBJ2-7 | . | once | TRBV19 | CASSMAGGWSYEQYF | TGTGCCAGTAGTATGGCAGGAGGGTGGTCCTACGAGCAGTACTTC
TRBJ2-7 | TRBD2 | few | TRBV29-1 | CSVSGTSGSSYEQYF | TGCAGCGTTTCTGGGACTAGCGGGAGCTCCTACGAGCAGTACTTC
TRBJ2-5 | TRBD1 | . | TRBV11-1 | CASSPTRGRQGTQYF | TGTGCCAGCAGCCCTACACGTGGACGACAGGGGACCCAGTACTTC
TRBJ2-3 | . | . | TRBV9 | CASSVDSLTDTQYF | TGTGCCAGCAGCGTAGACAGTTTGACAGATACGCAGTATTTT
TRBJ1-1 | TRBD1 | many | TRBV30 | CAWSRGGRGRVRNTEAFF | TGTGCCTGGAGTAGAGGTGGCAGGGGGCGCGTAAGGAACACTGAAGCTTTCTTT
TRBJ2-7 | . | many | TRBV11-2 | CASRSYRERYEQYF | TGTGCCAGCAGGTCTTACAGGGAGCGGTACGAGCAGTACTTC
TRBJ2-7 | . | many | TRBV3-1 | CASSQGGEPYEQYF | TGTGCCAGCAGCCAAGGAGGGGAACCCTACGAGCAGTACTTC
TRBJ2-1 | TRBD1 | many | TRBV28 | CASSSIRLGQYNEQFF | TGTGCCAGCAGCTCCATCCGGTTGGGACAGTACAATGAGCAGTTCTTC
TRBJ2-1 | TRBD1 | . | TRBV6-4 | CASSDENRDRADYEQFF | TGTGCCAGCAGTGACGAGAACCGGGACAGGGCAGATTATGAGCAGTTCTTC
TRBJ2-6 | . | . | TRBV13 | CASSLMRAGANVLTF | TGTGCCAGCAGCCTGATGAGGGCTGGGGCCAACGTCCTGACTTTC
TRBJ2-2 | . | many | TRBV5-1 | CASRHVTGELFF | TGCGCCAGCAGACACGTCACCGGGGAGCTGTTTTTT
TRBJ1-1 | TRBD1 | many | TRBV7-6 | CASSPGADREAFF | TGTGCCAGCAGCCCGGGGGCGGACAGGGAAGCTTTCTTT
TRBJ2-5 | TRBD2 | . | TRBV30 | CAWSQKLAAETQYF | TGTGCCTGGAGTCAAAAACTAGCGGCCGAGACCCAGTACTTC
TRBJ2-6 | . | once | TRBV5-1 | CASEPTPGANVLTF | TGCGCCAGCGAGCCAACTCCTGGGGCCAACGTCCTGACTTTC
TRBJ1-5 | . | many | TRBV7-8 | CASSPTGGGAKGQPQHF | TGTGCCAGCAGCCCAACGGGAGGGGGGGCGAAAGGTCAGCCCCAGCATTTT
TRBJ2-2 | . | . | TRBV7-8 | CASSYSTGELLF | TGTGCCAGCAGCTACTCAACCGGGGAGCTGCTTTTT
TRBJ1-5 | . | . | TRBV5-1 | CASSLDVGTNQPQHF | TGCGCCAGCAGCTTGGACGTTGGCACAAATCAGCCCCAGCATTTT
TRBJ2-7 | . | many | TRBV5-1 | CASSLASSVYYEQYF | TGCGCCAGCAGCTTGGCCTCATCGGTGTACTACGAGCAGTACTTC
TRBJ2-1 | TRBD2 | . | TRBV7-9 | CASSLAAGGANEQFF | TGTGCCAGCAGCTTAGCGGCGGGAGGGGCAAATGAGCAGTTCTTC
TRBJ1-1 | . | many | TRBV12-3/TRBV12-4 | CASSFAVNTEAFF | TGTGCCAGCAGTTTTGCTGTGAACACTGAAGCTTTCTTT
TRBJ1-1 | TRBD1 | many | TRBV15 | CATSRVTGGYTEAFF | TGTGCCACCAGCAGAGTAACAGGGGGCTACACTGAAGCTTTCTTT
TRBJ1-4 | . | . | TRBV20-1 | CSAKRGDNEKLFF | TGCAGTGCTAAACGGGGGGATAACGAAAAACTGTTTTTT
TRBJ2-2 | . | few | TRBV28 | CASSSGHQNTGELFF | TGTGCCAGCAGTTCGGGACACCAGAACACCGGGGAGCTGTTTTTT
TRBJ2-7 | . | . | TRBV12-5 | CASGFSGDEQYF | TGTGCTAGTGGTTTCTCAGGGGACGAGCAGTACTTC